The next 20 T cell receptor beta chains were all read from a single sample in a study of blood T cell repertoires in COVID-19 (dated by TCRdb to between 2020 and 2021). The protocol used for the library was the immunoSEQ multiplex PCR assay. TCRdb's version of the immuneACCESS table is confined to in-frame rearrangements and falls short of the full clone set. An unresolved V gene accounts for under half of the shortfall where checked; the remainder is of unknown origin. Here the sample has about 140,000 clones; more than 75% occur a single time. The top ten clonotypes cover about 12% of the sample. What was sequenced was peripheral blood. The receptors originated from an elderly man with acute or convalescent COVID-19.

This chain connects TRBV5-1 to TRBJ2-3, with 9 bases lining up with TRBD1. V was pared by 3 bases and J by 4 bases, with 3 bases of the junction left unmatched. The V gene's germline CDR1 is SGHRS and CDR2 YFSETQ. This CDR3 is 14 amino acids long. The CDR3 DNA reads TGCGCCAGCAGCTGGGGACAGGGCTCAGATACGCAGTATTTT. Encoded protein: CASSWGQGSDTQYF.

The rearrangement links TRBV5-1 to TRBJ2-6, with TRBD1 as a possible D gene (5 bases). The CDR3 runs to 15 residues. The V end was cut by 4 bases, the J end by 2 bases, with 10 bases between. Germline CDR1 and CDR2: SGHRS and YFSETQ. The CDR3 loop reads CASSPQAAGANVLTF. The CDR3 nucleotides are TGCGCCAGCAGCCCACAGGCAGCTGGGGCCAACGTCCTGACTTTC.

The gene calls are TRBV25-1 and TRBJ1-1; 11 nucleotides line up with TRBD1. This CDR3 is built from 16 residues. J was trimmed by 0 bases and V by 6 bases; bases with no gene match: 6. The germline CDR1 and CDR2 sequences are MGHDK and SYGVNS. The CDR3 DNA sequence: TGTGCCAGCAGCCTTGGGACAGGGGGAATGAACACTGAAGCTTTCTTT. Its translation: CASSLGTGGMNTEAFF.

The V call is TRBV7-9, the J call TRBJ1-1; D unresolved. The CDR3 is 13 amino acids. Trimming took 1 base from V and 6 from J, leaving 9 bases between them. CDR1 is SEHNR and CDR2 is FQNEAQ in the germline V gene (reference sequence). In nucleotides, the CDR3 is TGTGCCAGCAGCTTAGGGCAAGTCCCTGAAGCTTTCTTT. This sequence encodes CASSLGQVPEAFF.

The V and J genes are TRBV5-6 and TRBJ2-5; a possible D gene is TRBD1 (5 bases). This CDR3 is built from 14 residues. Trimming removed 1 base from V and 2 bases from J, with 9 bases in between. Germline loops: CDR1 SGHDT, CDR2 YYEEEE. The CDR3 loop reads CASSLLGPQETQYF. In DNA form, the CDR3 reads TGTGCCAGCAGCTTGCTGGGGCCTCAAGAGACCCAGTACTTC.

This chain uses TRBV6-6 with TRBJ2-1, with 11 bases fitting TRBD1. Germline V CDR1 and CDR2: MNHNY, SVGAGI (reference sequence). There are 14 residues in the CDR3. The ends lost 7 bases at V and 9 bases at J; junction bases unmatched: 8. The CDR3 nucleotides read TGTGCCAGCATAGGTCGGACAGGGGGCGGTGAGCAGTTCTTC. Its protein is CASIGRTGGGEQFF.

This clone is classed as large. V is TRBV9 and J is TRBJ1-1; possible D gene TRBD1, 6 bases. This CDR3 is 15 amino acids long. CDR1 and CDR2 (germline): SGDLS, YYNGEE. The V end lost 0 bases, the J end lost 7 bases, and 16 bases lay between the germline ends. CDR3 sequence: CASSVALGQNYEAFF. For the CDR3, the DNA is TGTGCCAGCAGCGTAGCTTTAGGACAGAACTATGAAGCTTTCTTT.

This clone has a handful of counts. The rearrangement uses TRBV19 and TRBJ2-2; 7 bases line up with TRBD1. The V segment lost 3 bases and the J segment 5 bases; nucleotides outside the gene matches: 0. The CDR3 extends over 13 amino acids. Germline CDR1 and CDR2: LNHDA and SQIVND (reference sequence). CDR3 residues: CASSMTGTGELFF. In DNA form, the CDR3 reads TGTGCCAGTAGTATGACAGGGACCGGGGAGCTGTTTTTT.

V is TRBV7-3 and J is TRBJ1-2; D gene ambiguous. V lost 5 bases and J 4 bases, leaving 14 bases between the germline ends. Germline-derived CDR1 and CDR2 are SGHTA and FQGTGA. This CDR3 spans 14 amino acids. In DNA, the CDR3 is TGTGCCAGCAGCCCCCAGGAGGGCCCCTATGGCTACACCTTC. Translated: CASSPQEGPYGYTF.

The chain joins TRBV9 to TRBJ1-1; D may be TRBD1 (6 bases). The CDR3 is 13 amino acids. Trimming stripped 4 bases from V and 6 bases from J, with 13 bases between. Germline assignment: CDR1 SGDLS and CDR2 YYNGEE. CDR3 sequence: CASSPDPGAEAFF. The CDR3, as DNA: TGTGCCAGCAGCCCAGATCCAGGGGCTGAAGCTTTCTTT. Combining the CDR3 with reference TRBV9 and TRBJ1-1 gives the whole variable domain DSGVTQTPKHLITATGQRVTLRCSPRSGDLSVYWYQQSLDQGLQFLIQYYNGEERAKGNILERFSAQQFPDLHSELNLSSLELGDSALYFCASSPDPGAEAFFGQGTRLTVV.

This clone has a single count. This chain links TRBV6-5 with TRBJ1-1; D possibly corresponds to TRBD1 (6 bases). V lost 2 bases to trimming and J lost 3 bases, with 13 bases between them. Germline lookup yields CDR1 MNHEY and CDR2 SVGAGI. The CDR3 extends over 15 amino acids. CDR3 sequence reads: CASSYGGRVYTEAFF. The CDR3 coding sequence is TGTGCCAGCAGTTACGGGGGCAGGGTGTACACTGAAGCTTTCTTT.

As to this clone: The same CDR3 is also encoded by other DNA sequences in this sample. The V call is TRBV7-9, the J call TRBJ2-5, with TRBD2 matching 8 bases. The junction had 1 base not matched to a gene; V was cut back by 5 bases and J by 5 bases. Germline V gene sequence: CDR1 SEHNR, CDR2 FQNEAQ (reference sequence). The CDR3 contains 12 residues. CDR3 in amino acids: CASSRTSETQYF. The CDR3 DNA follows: TGTGCCAGCAGCCGGACTAGCGAGACCCAGTACTTC.

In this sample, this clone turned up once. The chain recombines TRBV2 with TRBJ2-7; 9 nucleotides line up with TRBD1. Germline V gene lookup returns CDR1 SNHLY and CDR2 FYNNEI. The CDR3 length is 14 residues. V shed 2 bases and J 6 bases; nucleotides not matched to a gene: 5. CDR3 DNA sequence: TGTGCCAGCAGTGAATCGACAGGGGGTGGCGAGCAGTACTTC. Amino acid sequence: CASSESTGGGEQYF.

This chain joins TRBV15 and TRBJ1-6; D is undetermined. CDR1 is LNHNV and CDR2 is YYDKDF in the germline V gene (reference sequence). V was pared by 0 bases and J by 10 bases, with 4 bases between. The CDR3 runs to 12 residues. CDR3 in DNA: TGTGCCACCAGCAGAGATCAGTCACCCCTCCACTTT. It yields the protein CATSRDQSPLHF. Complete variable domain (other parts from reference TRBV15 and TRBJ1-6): DAMVIQNPRYQVTQFGKPVTLSCSQTLNHNVMYWYQQKSSQAPKLLFHYYDKDFNNEADTPDNFQSRRPNTSFCFLDIRSPGLGDTAMYLCATSRDQSPLHFGNGTRLTVT.

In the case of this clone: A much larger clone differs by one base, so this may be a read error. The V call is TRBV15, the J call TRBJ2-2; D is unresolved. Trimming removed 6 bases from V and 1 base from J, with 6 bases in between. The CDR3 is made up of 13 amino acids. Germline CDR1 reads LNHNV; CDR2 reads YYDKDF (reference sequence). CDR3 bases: TGTGCCACCAGGACGGGGAACACCGGGGAGCTGTTTTTT. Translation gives CATRTGNTGELFF.

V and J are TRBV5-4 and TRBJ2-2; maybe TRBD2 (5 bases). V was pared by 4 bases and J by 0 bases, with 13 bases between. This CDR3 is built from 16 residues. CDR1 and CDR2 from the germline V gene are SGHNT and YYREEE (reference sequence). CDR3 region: CASSVRMRANTGELFF. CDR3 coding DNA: TGTGCCAGCAGCGTTCGGATGCGGGCGAACACCGGGGAGCTGTTTTTT.

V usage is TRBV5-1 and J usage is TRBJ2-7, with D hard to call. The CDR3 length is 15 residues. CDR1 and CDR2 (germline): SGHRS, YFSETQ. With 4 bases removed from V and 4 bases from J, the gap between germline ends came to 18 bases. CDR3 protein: CASSRQREGYYEQYF. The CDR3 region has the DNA TGCGCCAGCAGCCGACAACGAGAAGGCTATTACGAGCAGTACTTC.

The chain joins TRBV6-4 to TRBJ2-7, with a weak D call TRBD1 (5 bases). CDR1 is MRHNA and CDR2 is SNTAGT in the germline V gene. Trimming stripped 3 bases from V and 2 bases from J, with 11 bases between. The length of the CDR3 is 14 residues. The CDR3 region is CASSEQGVPYEQYF. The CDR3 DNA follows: TGTGCCAGCAGTGAACAAGGGGTCCCCTACGAGCAGTACTTC.

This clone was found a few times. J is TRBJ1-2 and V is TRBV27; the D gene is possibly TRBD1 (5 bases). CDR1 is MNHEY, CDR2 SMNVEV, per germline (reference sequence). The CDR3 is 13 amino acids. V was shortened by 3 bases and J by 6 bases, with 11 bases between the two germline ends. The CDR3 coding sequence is TGTGCCAGCAGTTTTCGGGGGGGGGATGGCTACACCTTC. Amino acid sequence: CASSFRGGDGYTF.

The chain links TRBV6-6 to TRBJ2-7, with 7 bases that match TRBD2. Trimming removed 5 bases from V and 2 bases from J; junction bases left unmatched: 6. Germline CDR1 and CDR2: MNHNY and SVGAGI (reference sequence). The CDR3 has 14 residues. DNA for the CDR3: TGTGCCAGCAGTACCCAGCGGGGTGCCTACGAGCAGTACTTC. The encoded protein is CASSTQRGAYEQYF.